The clone carrying this TCR beta chain appeared a few times. One entry per CDR3 protein, called by TCRdb with MiXCR from the 5' RACE reads. The repertoire includes 150,000 or so distinct CDR3 sequences, 25% to 35% of them detected once, and 4.5% to 6% sits in the top ten. The length of the CDR3 is 14 residues. Germline-derived CDR1 and CDR2 are LNHDA and SQIVND (reference sequence). V lost 5 bases to trimming and J lost 4 bases; unmatched junction nucleotides: 7. This specimen comes from a study of CD8 T cells in ankylosing spondylitis. The clonotype comes from a male donor with ankylosing spondylitis. The sequenced material came from synovial fluid, either unsorted or a sorted T cell fraction (not recorded which). V is TRBV19 and J is TRBJ2-7; 8 bases are shared with TRBD1. CDR3 amino acids: CASSPTGVWYEQYF. The CDR3 DNA follows: TGTGCCAGTAGTCCGACAGGGGTGTGGTACGAGCAGTACTTC. Full variable domain (remainder filled in from reference TRBV19 and TRBJ2-7): DGGITQSPKYLFRKEGQNVTLSCEQNLNHDAMYWYRQDPGQGLRLIYYSQIVNDFQKGDIAEGYSVSREKKESFPLTVTSAQKNPTAFYLCASSPTGVWYEQYFGPGTRLTVT.